The entry below describes one T cell receptor (beta chain). In its sample, this clone was seen a few times. Its antigen is unknown. Per-base quality was not reported, and no clone a single base away is much larger than it. The trial excluded patients who had a history of autoimmune disease or were on systemic immunosuppression. Peripheral blood for TCR sequencing was collected from all dose cohorts at baseline, on cycle 4 day 1, and on cycle 7 day 1. The samples were drawn from a first-in-human, open-label, multicenter phase I dose-escalation trial of ivuxolimab. Adults with locally advanced or metastatic head and neck squamous cell, hepatocellular, melanoma or renal cell carcinoma were enrolled in the trial. Before TCR sequencing, CD4+ and CD8+ T cells were separately sorted from peripheral blood. The data were taken from a study of OX40 agonist ivuxolimab in advanced cancers. Describing the broader study: Ivuxolimab was a fully human IgG2 agonistic monoclonal antibody targeting the costimulatory receptor OX40 (CD134). Intravenous ivuxolimab was administered to patients every 2 weeks at six dose levels: 0.01, 0.1, 0.3, 1.5, 3 and 10 mg/kg. Among the 50 to 55 dose-escalation patients, about 19 had hepatocellular carcinoma, some 15 melanoma, 9 renal cell carcinoma and 9 head and neck cancer. A male proportion of about 79% and a mean age of around 60 years, ranging from roughly 23 to 80, were recorded for the dose-escalation cohort. Patients were allowed to have had prior anti-PD-1, anti-PD-L1 or anti-CTLA-4 therapy, and around 40% of the dose-escalation patients had previously received checkpoint inhibitors. Three dose-escalation patients achieved partial responses, one with hepatocellular carcinoma and two with cutaneous melanoma. The purpose of peripheral TCRbeta sequencing was to test whether ivuxolimab changed TCR sequence diversity and led to clonal T-cell expansion. The paper describes the monotherapy dose-escalation part (N of about 54 patients) of the phase I trial of ivuxolimab. The research as a whole found: The antigen specificity of the peripheral T cells that underwent clonal expansion was not determined. On average, CD8+ T cells showed more expanded clones than CD4+ T cells after ivuxolimab. In the 0.1-3.0 mg/kg groups, partial responders had among the lowest normalized peripheral clonal expansion, particularly in CD8+ T cells. At doses of 0.1 to 3.0 mg/kg, clonal expansion of both CD4+ and CD8+ blood T cells was observed from baseline to week 6. Low levels of normalized T-cell clonal expansion were also seen in some nonresponding patients.

Here V drops 4 bases and J drops 4 bases, and the junction holds 5 bases not matched to any gene. For CDR1 and CDR2, the germline V gene (reference sequence) lists SGHKS and YYEKEE. There are 15 amino acids in the CDR3, from cysteine to phenylalanine inclusive. CDR3 DNA only is kept here, 45 bases in frame from base 1. To sequence the TCRbeta CDR3 region, genomic DNA was isolated from the sorted cells. TCRbeta CDR3 regions were sequenced using the immunoSEQ Assay. Not all clones reach the TCRdb copy of this immuneACCESS table, which keeps in-frame sequences only. Checked studies attribute under half of the gap to unresolved V genes and leave the rest unexplained. The sample records roughly 50,000 clones, 70% to 90% of which are singletons. Of the sample, 1.5% to 2% is held by the ten largest clones.

The sample in question was CD4+ or CD8+ T cells sorted from blood, obtained in a trial of the OX40 agonist ivuxolimab. The sequence came from an adult with an advanced solid tumor such as melanoma, head and neck, liver or kidney cancer. Rearrangement joined TRBV5-5 to TRBJ1-5, with 10 bases aligning to TRBD1. The CDR3 protein is CASSATGQGNQPQHF. The DNA sequence is TGTGCCAGCAGCGCCACGGGACAGGGGAATCAGCCCCAGCATTTT. Joined to the reference TRBV5-5 and TRBJ1-5 proteins, this CDR3 gives the full variable domain: DAGVTQSPTHLIKTRGQQVTLRCSPISGHKSVSWYQQVLGQGPQFIFQYYEKEERGRGNFPDRFSARQFPNYSSELNVNALLLGDSALYLCASSATGQGNQPQHFGDGTRLSIL.